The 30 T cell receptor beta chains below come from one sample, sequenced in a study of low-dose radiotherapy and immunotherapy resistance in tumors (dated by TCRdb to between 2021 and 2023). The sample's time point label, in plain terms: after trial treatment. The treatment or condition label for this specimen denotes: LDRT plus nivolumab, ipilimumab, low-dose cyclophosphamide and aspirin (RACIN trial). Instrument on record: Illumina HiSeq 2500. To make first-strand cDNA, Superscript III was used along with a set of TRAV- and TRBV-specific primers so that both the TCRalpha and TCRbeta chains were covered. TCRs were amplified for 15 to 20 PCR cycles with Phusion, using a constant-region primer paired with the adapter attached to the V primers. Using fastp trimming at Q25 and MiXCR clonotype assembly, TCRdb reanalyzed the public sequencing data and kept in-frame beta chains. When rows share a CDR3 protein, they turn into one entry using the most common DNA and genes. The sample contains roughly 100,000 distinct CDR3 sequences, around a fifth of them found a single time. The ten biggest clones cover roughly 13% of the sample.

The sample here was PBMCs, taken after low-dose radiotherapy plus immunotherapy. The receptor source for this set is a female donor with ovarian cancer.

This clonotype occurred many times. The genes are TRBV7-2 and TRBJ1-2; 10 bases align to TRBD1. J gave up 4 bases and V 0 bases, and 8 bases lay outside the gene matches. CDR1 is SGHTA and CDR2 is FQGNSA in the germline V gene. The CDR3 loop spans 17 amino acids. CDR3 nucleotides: TGTGCCAGCAGCTTAGCGGGGTGGGGACAGGGGATCTATGGCTACACCTTC. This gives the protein CASSLAGWGQGIYGYTF.

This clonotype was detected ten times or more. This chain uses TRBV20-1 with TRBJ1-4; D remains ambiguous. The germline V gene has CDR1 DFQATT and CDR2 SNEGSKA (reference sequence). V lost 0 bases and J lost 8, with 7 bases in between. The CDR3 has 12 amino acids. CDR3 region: CSAREASEKLFF. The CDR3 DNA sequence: TGCAGTGCTAGAGAGGCAAGCGAAAAACTGTTTTTT.

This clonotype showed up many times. The CDR3 here is CAWSVMGAGGTPNTQYF. In DNA, the CDR3 is TGTGCCTGGAGTGTTATGGGAGCGGGAGGTACTCCAAATACGCAGTATTTT. The chain has TRBV30 and TRBJ2-3, with 9 bases lining up with TRBD2. Germline V gene lookup returns CDR1 GTSNPN and CDR2 SVGIG (reference sequence). The CDR3 has 17 residues. V trimming: 0 bases; J trimming: 7 bases; junction bases outside the gene matches: 14.

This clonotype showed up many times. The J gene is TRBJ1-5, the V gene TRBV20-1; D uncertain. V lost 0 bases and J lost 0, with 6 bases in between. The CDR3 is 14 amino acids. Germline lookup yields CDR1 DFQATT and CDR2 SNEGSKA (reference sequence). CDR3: CSARDPYSNQPQHF. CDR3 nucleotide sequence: TGCAGTGCTAGAGATCCCTATAGCAATCAGCCCCAGCATTTT.

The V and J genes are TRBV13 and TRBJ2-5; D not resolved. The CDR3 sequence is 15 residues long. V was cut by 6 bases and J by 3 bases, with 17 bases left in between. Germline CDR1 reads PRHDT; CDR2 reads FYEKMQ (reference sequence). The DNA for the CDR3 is TGTGCCAGCAGTCGCTCTCGACAAGTCAAAGAGACCCAGTACTTC. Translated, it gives CASSRSRQVKETQYF.

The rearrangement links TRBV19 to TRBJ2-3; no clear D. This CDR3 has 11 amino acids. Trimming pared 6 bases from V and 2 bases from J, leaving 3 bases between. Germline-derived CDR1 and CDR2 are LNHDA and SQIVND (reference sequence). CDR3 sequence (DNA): TGTGCCAGTAGGGTCACAGATACGCAGTATTTT. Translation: CASRVTDTQYF.

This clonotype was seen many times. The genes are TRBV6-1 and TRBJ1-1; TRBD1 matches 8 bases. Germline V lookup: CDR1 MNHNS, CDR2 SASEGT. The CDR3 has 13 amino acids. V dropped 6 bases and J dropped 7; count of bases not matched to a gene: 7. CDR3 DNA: TGTGCCAGCAGCCATGACAGGGGAGATGAAGCTTTCTTT. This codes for CASSHDRGDEAFF.

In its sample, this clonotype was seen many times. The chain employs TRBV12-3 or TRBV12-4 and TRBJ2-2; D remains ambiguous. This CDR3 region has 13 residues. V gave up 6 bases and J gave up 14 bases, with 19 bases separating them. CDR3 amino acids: CASSLLLSPDLFF. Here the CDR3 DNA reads TGTGCCAGCAGCCTACTACTAAGTCCGGACCTGTTTTTT.

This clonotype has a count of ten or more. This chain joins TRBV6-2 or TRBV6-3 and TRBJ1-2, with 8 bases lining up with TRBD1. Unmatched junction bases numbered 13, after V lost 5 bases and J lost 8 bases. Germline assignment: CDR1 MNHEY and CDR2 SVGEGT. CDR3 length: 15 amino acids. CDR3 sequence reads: CASSPPPDRGSGYTF. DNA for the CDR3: TGTGCCAGCAGTCCACCACCCGACAGGGGAAGCGGCTACACCTTC.

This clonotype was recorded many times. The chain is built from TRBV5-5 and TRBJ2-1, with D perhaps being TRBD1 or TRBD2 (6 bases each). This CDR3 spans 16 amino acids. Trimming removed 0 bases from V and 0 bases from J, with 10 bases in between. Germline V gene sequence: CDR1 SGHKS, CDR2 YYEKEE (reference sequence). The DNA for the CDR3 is TGTGCCAGCAGCTTGGCGGGGGCTAGCTCCTACAATGAGCAGTTCTTC. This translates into CASSLAGASSYNEQFF.

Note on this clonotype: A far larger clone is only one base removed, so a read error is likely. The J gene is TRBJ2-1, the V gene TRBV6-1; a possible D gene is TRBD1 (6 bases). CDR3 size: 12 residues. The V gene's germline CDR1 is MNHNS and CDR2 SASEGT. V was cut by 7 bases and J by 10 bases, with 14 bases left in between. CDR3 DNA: TGTGCCAGCACCAGACAGGTATACGAGCAGTTCTTC. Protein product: CASTRQVYEQFF.

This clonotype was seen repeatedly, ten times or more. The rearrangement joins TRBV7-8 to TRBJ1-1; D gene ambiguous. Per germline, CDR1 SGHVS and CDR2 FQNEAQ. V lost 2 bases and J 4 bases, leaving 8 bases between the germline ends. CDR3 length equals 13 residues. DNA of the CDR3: TGTGCCAGCAGCTTACGGGTGGGCACTGAAGCTTTCTTT. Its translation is CASSLRVGTEAFF.

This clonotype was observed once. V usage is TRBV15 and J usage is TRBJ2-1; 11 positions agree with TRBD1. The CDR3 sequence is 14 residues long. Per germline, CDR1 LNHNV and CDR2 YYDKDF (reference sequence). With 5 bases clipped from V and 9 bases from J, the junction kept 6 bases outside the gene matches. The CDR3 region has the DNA TGTGCCACCAGCGGGTGGACAGGGGGCGGTGAGCAGTTCTTC. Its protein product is CATSGWTGGGEQFF.

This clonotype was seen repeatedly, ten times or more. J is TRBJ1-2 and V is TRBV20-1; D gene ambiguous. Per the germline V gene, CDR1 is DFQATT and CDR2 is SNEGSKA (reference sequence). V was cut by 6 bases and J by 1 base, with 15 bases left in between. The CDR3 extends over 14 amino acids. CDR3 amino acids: CSAPRVPLNYGYTF. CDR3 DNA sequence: TGCAGTGCGCCTCGGGTTCCCCTTAACTATGGCTACACCTTC.

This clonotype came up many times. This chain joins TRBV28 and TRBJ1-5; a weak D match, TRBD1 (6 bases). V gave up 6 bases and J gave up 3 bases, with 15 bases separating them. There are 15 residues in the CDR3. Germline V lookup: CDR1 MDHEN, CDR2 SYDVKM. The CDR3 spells CASRAGTPFNQPQHF. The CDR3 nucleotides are TGTGCCAGCAGGGCCGGGACACCCTTCAATCAGCCCCAGCATTTT.

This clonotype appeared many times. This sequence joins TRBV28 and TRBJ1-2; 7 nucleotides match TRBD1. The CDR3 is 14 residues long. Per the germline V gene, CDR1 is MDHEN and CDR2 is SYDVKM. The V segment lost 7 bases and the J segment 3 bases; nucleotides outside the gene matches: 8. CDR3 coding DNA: TGTGCCAGCAACCAGGGACAGAGCTACTATGGCTACACCTTC. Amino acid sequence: CASNQGQSYYGYTF.

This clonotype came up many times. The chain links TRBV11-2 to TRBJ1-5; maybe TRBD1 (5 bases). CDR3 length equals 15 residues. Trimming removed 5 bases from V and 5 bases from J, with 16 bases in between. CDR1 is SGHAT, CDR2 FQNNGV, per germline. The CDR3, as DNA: TGTGCCAGCAGCCTCGGACGGGGGAGCCATCAGCCCCAGCATTTT. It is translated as CASSLGRGSHQPQHF.

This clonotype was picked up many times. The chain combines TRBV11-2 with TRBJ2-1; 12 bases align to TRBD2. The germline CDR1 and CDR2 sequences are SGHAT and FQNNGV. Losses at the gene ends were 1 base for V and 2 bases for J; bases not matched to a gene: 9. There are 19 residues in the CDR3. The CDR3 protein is CASSLVASGGAWTYNEQFF. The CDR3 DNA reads TGTGCCAGCAGCTTAGTGGCTAGCGGGGGGGCTTGGACCTACAATGAGCAGTTCTTC.

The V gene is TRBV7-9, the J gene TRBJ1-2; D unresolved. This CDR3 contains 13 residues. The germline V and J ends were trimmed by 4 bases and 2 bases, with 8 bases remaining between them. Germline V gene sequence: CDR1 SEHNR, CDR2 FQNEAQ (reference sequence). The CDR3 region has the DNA TGTGCCAGCAGCTCCCTCTTAAACTATGGCTACACCTTC. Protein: CASSSLLNYGYTF. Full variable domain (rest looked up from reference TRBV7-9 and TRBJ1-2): DTGVSQNPRHKITKRGQNVTFRCDPISEHNRLYWYRQTLGQGPEFLTYFQNEAQLEKSRLLSDRFSAERPKGSFSTLEIQRTEQGDSAMYLCASSSLLNYGYTFGSGTRLTVV.

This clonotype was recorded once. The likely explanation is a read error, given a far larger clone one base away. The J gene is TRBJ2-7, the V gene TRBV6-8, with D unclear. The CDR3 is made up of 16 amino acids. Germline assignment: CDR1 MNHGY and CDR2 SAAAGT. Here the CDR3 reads CASSYSIAGSSYEQHF. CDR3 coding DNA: TGTGCCAGCAGTTACTCGATTGCCGGGTCTTCCTACGAGCAGCACTTC.

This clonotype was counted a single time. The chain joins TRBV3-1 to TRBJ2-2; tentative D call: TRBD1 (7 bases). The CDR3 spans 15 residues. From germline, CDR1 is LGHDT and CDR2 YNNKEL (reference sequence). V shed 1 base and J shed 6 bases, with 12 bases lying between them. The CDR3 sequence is CASSQVSGGPGELFF. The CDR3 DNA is TGTGCCAGCAGCCAAGTGTCAGGGGGGCCCGGGGAGCTGTTTTTT. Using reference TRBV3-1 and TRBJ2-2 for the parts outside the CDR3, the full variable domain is DTAVSQTPKYLVTQMGNDKSIKCEQNLGHDTMYWYKQDSKKFLKIMFSYNNKELIINETVPNRFSPKSPDKAHLNLHINSLELGDSAVYFCASSQVSGGPGELFFGEGSRLTVL.

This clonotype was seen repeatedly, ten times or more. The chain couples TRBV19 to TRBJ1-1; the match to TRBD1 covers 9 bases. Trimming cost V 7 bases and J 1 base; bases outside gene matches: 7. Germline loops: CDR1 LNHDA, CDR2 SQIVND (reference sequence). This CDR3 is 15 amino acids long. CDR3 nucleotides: TGTGCCAGTACCCGGGGACAGGGTTCGAACACTGAAGCTTTCTTT. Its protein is CASTRGQGSNTEAFF.

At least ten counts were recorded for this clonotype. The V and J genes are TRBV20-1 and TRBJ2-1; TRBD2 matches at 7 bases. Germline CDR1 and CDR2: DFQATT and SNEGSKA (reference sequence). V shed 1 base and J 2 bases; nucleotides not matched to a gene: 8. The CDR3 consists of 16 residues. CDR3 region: CSARAPAGAPYNEQFF. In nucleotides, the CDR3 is TGCAGTGCTAGAGCACCCGCGGGAGCCCCCTACAATGAGCAGTTCTTC.

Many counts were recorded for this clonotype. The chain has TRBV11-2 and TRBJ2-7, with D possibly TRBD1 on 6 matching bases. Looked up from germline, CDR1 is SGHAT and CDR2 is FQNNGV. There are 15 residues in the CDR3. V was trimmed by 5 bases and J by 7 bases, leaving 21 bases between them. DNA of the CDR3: TGTGCCAGCAGCCTCGAAAGGACAGCCGGCGGAGAGCAGTACTTC. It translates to CASSLERTAGGEQYF. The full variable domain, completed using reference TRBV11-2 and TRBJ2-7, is EAGVAQSPRYKIIEKRQSVAFWCNPISGHATLYWYQQILGQGPKLLIQFQNNGVVDDSQLPKDRFSAERLKGVDSTLKIQPAKLEDSAVYLCASSLERTAGGEQYFGPGTRLTVT.

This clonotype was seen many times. This CDR3 is CASTLQPNSEAFF. CDR3 nucleotides: TGTGCCAGCACCCTTCAGCCTAACTCTGAAGCTTTCTTT. This chain links TRBV7-3 with TRBJ1-1; D call uncertain. The germline gives CDR1 SGHTA, CDR2 FQGTGA. Trimming stripped 7 bases from V and 6 bases from J, with 15 bases between. The CDR3 contains 13 residues.

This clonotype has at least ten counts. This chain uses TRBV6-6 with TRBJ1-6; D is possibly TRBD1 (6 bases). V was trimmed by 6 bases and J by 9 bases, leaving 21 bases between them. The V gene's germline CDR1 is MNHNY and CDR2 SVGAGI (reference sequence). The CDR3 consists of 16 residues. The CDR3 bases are TGTGCCAGCAGGTCTCCTACCCGGGACATCCTTTCACCCCTCCACTTT. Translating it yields CASRSPTRDILSPLHF.

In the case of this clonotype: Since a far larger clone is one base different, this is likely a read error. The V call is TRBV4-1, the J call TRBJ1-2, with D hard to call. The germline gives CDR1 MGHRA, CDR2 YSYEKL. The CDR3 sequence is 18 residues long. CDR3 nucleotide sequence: TGCGCCAGCAGACAAGATCGAGGCTCGATATATTCTAACTATGGCTACACCTTC. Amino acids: CASRQDRGSIYSNYGYTF.

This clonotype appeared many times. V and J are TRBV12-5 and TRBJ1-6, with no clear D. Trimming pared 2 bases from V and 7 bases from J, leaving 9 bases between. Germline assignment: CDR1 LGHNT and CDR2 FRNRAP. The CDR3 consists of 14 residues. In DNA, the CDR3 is TGTGCTAGTGGTTTGACGGTCGTGAATTCACCCCTCCACTTT. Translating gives CASGLTVVNSPLHF.

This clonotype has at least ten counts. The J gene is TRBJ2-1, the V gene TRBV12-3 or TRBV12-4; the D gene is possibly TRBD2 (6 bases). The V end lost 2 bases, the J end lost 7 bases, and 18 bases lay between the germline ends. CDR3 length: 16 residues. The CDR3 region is CASSLRGGAGTNEQFF. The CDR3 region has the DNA TGTGCCAGCAGTTTACGCGGCGGGGCCGGGACTAATGAGCAGTTCTTC.

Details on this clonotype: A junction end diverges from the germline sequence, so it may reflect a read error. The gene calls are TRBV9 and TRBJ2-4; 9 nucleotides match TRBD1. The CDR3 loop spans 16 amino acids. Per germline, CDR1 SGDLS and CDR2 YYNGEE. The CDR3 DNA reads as TGTGCCAGCAGCTCGGGACAGGGCGGCGCCAAATACATTCAGTACTTC. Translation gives CASSSGQGGAKYIQYF.